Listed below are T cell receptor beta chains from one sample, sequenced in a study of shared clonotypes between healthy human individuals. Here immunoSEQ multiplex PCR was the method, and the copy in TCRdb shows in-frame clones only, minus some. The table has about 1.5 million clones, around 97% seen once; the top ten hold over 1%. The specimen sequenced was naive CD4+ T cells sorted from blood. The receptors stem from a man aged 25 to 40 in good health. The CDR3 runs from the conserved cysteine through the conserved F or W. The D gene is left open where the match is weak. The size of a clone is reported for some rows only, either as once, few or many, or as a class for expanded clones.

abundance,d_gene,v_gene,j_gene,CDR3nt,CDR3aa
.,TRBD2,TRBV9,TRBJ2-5,TGTGCCAGCAACCAAGGGAGGGAAGAGACCCAGTACTTC,CASNQGREETQYF
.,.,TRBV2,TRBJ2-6,TGTGCCAGCATTCTCAGCTCTGGGGCCAACGTCCTGACTTTC,CASILSSGANVLTF
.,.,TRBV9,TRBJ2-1,TGTGCCAGCAGCGTAGCTGGGCTTAGCTCCTACAATGAGCAGTTCTTC,CASSVAGLSSYNEQFF
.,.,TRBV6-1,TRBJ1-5,TGTGCCAGCAGCAGTGGGTGGGGGGCTTATCAGCCCCAGCATTTT,CASSSGWGAYQPQHF
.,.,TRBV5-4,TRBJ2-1,TGTGCCAGCAGCTCCGACTCGAGCTCCTACAATGAGCAGTTCTTC,CASSSDSSSYNEQFF
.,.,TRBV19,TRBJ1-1,TGTGCCAGTAGTATAGGTATACGTAACACTGAAGCTTTCTTT,CASSIGIRNTEAFF
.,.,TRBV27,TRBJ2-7,TGTGCCAGCAGTTTATCGGGCACAACCTACGAGCAGTACTTC,CASSLSGTTYEQYF
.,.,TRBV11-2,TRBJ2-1,TGTGCCAGCAGCTCGCCACGGGGAGCCCCCTACAATGAGCAGTTCTTC,CASSSPRGAPYNEQFF
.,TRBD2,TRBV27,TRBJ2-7,TGTGCCAGCAGTTTCCTACTAGCGGATCACTCCTACGAGCAGTACTTC,CASSFLLADHSYEQYF
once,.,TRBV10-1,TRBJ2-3,TGCGCCAGCAGTGAGGGATGGGGGGGCCGCACAGATACGCAGTATTTT,CASSEGWGGRTDTQYF
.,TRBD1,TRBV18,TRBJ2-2,TGTGCCAGCTCACCGGAAGACAGGGTGGGCACCGGGGAGCTGTTTTTT,CASSPEDRVGTGELFF
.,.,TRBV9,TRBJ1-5,TGTGCCAGCAGCGTTATAACAGGGACCTATAGCAATCAGCCCCAGCATTTT,CASSVITGTYSNQPQHF
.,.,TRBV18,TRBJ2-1,TGTGCCAGCTCACCAGTGGGAGGTGGGCAGTTCTTC,CASSPVGGGQFF
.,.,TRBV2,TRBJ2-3,TGTGCCACCCAGTACGGACTTCGCACAGATACGCAGTATTTT,CATQYGLRTDTQYF
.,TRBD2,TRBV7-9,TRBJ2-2,TGTGCCAGCAGCCACAGCGGGAAACTCACCGGGGAGCTGTTTTTT,CASSHSGKLTGELFF
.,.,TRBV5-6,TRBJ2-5,TGTGCCAGCAGCTTCTCCCGAGAGACCCAGTACTTC,CASSFSRETQYF
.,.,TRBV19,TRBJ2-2,TGTGCCAGTAGTATAGCTCGAGGGTTTGGCACCGGGGAGCTGTTTTTT,CASSIARGFGTGELFF
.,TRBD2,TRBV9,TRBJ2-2,TGTGCCAGCACAGCTAGCGGGAACACCGGGGAGCTGTTTTTT,CASTASGNTGELFF
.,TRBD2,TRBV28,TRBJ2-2,TGTGCCAGCAGTTTCTCCGGGAGGGCCGCCGGGGAGCTGTTTTTT,CASSFSGRAAGELFF
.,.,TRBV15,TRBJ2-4,TGTGCCACCAGCAGAGATGAGGGTGGGCTAAACATTCAGTACTTC,CATSRDEGGLNIQYF
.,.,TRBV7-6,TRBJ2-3,TGTGCCAGCAGCTTAGGTATAGCGGACACAGATACGCAGTATTTT,CASSLGIADTDTQYF
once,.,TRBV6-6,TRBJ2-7,TGTGCCAGCAGTCACAAGGGGGGGGGAGAGCAGTACTTC,CASSHKGGGEQYF
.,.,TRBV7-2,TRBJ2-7,TGTGCCAGCAGCTTAGGAGGGAGGTATGGCGAGCAGTACTTC,CASSLGGRYGEQYF
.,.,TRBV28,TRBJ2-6,TGTGCCAGCAGCCAACCCGGACAGCCTGGGGCCAACGTCCTGACTTTC,CASSQPGQPGANVLTF
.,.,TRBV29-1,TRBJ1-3,TGCAGCGTTGCCATGGGCGGAAACACCATATATTTT,CSVAMGGNTIYF
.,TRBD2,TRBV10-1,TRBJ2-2,TGCGCCAGCAGTGAGGGGACTAGCGGGAGGGGCACCGGGGAGCTGTTTTTT,CASSEGTSGRGTGELFF
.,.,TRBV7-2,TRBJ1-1,TGTGCCAGCAGCCAACCTCCAGTTCCGAACACTGAAGCTTTCTTT,CASSQPPVPNTEAFF
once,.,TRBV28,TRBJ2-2,TGTGCCAGCAGTTTACCGGGGGTCAATGCTTACACCGGGGAGCTGTTTTTT,CASSLPGVNAYTGELFF
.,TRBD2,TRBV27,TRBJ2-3,TGTGCCAGCAGTTTAGGTCTAGCGGCCACAGATACGCAGTATTTT,CASSLGLAATDTQYF
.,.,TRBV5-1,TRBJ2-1,TGCGCCAGCAGCTTCGATCCACAGGGTGGTGAGCAGTTCTTC,CASSFDPQGGEQFF
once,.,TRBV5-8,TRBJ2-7,TGTGCCAGCAGCTTAGCCGGAGGCGGGGCGGCGGCCTACGAGCAGTACTTC,CASSLAGGGAAAYEQYF
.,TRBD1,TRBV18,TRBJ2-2,TGTGCCAGCTCACTCGGACAGGGGACGATCACCGGGGAGCTGTTTTTT,CASSLGQGTITGELFF
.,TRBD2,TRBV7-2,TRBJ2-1,TGTGCCAGCAGCTTAAGGCGGGAGGGCCGGATGCAGTTCTTC,CASSLRREGRMQFF
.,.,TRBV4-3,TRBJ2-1,TGCGCCAGCAGCCAAGATGGCCCGAATGATGAGCAGTTCTTC,CASSQDGPNDEQFF
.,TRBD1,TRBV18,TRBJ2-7,TGTGCCAGCTCACCATACAGGACAGGGTTTAATCTCGACGAGCAGTACTTC,CASSPYRTGFNLDEQYF
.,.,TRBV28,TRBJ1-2,TGTGCCAGCAGTTTCTTCCGGACCTTCGAATATGGCTACACCTTC,CASSFFRTFEYGYTF
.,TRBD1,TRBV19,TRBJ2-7,TGTGCCAGTAGTATGAACTGGGACAGCGAGCAGTACTTC,CASSMNWDSEQYF
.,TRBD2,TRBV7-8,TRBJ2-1,TGTGCCAGCACCGCACCGGGACTAGAATCCTACAATGAGCAGTTCTTC,CASTAPGLESYNEQFF
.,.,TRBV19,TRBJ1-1,TGTGCCAGTAGTATTATCAGAGACACTGAAGCTTTCTTT,CASSIIRDTEAFF
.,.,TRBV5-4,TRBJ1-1,TGTGCCAGCAGCTTGGGTCGGACGGCCGATGCTTTCTTT,CASSLGRTADAFF